The 29 T cell receptor beta chains below come from one sample, sequenced in a study of CXCR3-negative and CXCR3-positive naive CD8 T cells. The libraries of TRB cDNA were constructed through 5' RACE using UMI labels. TCRdb re-called the 5' RACE reads and gives one entry per CDR3 protein, without DNA. The sample table sets out tens of thousands of distinct CDR3 sequences. Specimen: memory CD8+ T cells from blood. The receptor set was obtained from a human donor in good health. Some clones in this sample may be carry-over from other donors' samples.

This sequence joins TRBV29-1 and TRBJ2-3; the D call from TCRdb, TRBD1, cannot be confirmed without DNA. The CDR3 consists of 16 residues. Germline values: CDR1 SQVTM, CDR2 ANQGSEA. CDR3 sequence: CSARSAWGASTDTQYF.

The V gene is TRBV7-9, the J gene TRBJ1-2; without DNA, the TCRdb call of TRBD1 cannot be checked. CDR1 is SEHNR, CDR2 FQNEAQ, per germline (reference sequence). The CDR3 spans 16 residues. The chain's CDR3 is CASSTPMTGAIDGYTF. The whole variable domain, remainder taken from reference TRBV7-9 and TRBJ1-2, is DTGVSQNPRHKITKRGQNVTFRCDPISEHNRLYWYRQTLGQGPEFLTYFQNEAQLEKSRLLSDRFSAERPKGSFSTLEIQRTEQGDSAMYLCASSTPMTGAIDGYTFGSGTRLTVV.

V gene TRBV4-1 combines with J gene TRBJ1-2; there is no DNA to check the TCRdb D call of TRBD1. Germline-derived CDR1 and CDR2 are MGHRA and YSYEKL. This CDR3 contains 14 residues. The CDR3 region is CASSQVGQGEGYTF.

CDR3 residues: CSARDQAGGYNEQFF. V and J are TRBV20-1 and TRBJ2-1; with no DNA, the TCRdb D assignment of TRBD2 cannot be verified. The CDR3 sequence is 15 residues long. Germline CDR1 and CDR2: DFQATT and SNEGSKA (reference sequence).

The chain uses TRBV19 and TRBJ2-2. Germline lookup yields CDR1 LNHDA and CDR2 SQIVND (reference sequence). This CDR3 contains 13 residues. The CDR3: CASSISGFGELFF.

V gene TRBV5-1 combines with J gene TRBJ1-5. The CDR3 is 14 amino acids. Germline V gene data show CDR1 as SGHRS and CDR2 as YFSETQ. The CDR3 loop reads CASSTGLEDQPQHF.

V is TRBV7-9 and J is TRBJ2-7; TCRdb proposes TRBD1, but this gene call is untestable without DNA. This CDR3 is built from 14 residues. CDR1 is SEHNR and CDR2 is FQNEAQ in the germline V gene (reference sequence). The CDR3 spells CASSHRDRASEQYF.

J is TRBJ2-5 and V is TRBV12-3 or TRBV12-4. CDR3 length equals 13 residues. The CDR3 here is CASMDVARETQYF.

V gene TRBV9 combines with J gene TRBJ2-7. Germline CDR1 reads SGDLS; CDR2 reads YYNGEE. The CDR3 extends over 14 amino acids. The CDR3 is CASSVERDSYEQYF.

CDR3 sequence: CSVEAWDREDNEQFF. The J gene is TRBJ2-1, the V gene TRBV29-1; with no DNA, the TCRdb D assignment of TRBD1 cannot be verified. The germline V gene encodes CDR1 SQVTM and CDR2 ANQGSEA. The CDR3 has 15 residues.

This rearrangement joins TRBV5-6 to TRBJ1-5. Germline lookup yields CDR1 SGHDT and CDR2 YYEEEE. The CDR3 extends over 13 amino acids. The CDR3 here is CASSLGGGQPQHF.

The chain joins TRBV28 to TRBJ1-5; the D gene TCRdb calls, TRBD1, cannot be checked with no DNA. Germline V gene lookup returns CDR1 MDHEN and CDR2 SYDVKM. This CDR3 comprises 14 residues. This chain's CDR3 is CASSSTVLGQPQHF.

J is TRBJ2-7 and V is TRBV28; TCRdb proposes TRBD1, but this gene call is untestable without DNA. Germline loops: CDR1 MDHEN, CDR2 SYDVKM. The CDR3 has 16 amino acids. CDR3 amino acids: CASSPGTGSLSYEQYF. Full variable domain (missing parts from reference TRBV28 and TRBJ2-7): DVKVTQSSRYLVKRTGEKVFLECVQDMDHENMFWYRQDPGLGLRLIYFSYDVKMKEKGDIPEGYSVSREKKERFSLILESASTNQTSMYLCASSPGTGSLSYEQYFGPGTRLTVT.

The J gene is TRBJ2-2, the V gene TRBV29-1; TCRdb names TRBD2, which stays unverified in the absence of DNA. The CDR3 length is 16 residues. CDR1 and CDR2 (germline): SQVTM, ANQGSEA. The chain's CDR3 is CSVGTSGASNTGELFF.

This chain connects TRBV2 to TRBJ2-7; TCRdb returns TRBD1, unconfirmable since there is no DNA. This CDR3 spans 15 amino acids. CDR1 and CDR2 from the germline V gene are SNHLY and FYNNEI. CDR3 protein: CASSPQTGVMREQYF. Looking up the rest from reference TRBV2 and TRBJ2-7 gives the full variable domain: EPEVTQTPSHQVTQMGQEVILRCVPISNHLYFYWYRQILGQKVEFLVSFYNNEISEKSEIFDDQFSVERPDGSNFTLKIRSTKLEDSAMYFCASSPQTGVMREQYFGPGTRLTVT.

The chain carries TRBV7-6 and TRBJ2-1; TCRdb's assignment of TRBD2 cannot be checked, as there is no DNA. The germline V gene has CDR1 SGHVS and CDR2 FNYEAQ. This CDR3 is 15 amino acids long. CDR3 sequence reads: CASTAGTSVYNEQFF. Supplemented by reference TRBV7-6 and TRBJ2-1, the full variable domain reads GAGVSQSPRYKVTKRGQDVALRCDPISGHVSLYWYRQALGQGPEFLTYFNYEAQQDKSGLPNDRFSAERPEGSISTLTIQRTEQRDSAMYRCASTAGTSVYNEQFFGPGTRLTVL.

The chain joins TRBV6-4 to TRBJ2-3; with no DNA, the TCRdb D assignment of TRBD2 cannot be verified. Germline V gene data show CDR1 as MRHNA and CDR2 as SNTAGT. The CDR3 loop spans 15 amino acids. CDR3 sequence: CASSDSSGRADTQYF.

The chain has TRBV15 and TRBJ1-5; TCRdb proposes TRBD1, but this gene call is untestable without DNA. From germline, CDR1 is LNHNV and CDR2 YYDKDF (reference sequence). The CDR3 is made up of 13 amino acids. The chain's CDR3 is CATSNEGAQPQHF.

The CDR3 protein is CASSSRQGPSGNTIYF. This chain links TRBV7-6 with TRBJ1-3; TCRdb returns TRBD1, unconfirmable since there is no DNA. Germline V gene lookup returns CDR1 SGHVS and CDR2 FNYEAQ. The CDR3 runs to 16 residues.

CDR3 in amino acids: CASSQDRGRTYEQYF. The rearrangement links TRBV4-3 to TRBJ2-7. The CDR3 contains 15 residues. Germline CDR1 LGHNA, CDR2 YSLEER.

The gene calls are TRBV4-3 and TRBJ2-7; TCRdb calls TRBD1, which cannot be checked without DNA. The germline gives CDR1 LGHNA, CDR2 YSLEER. The CDR3 has 15 residues. The CDR3 sequence: CASSPGTEILYEQYF.

The rearrangement uses TRBV7-9 and TRBJ2-1. CDR1 and CDR2 (germline): SEHNR, FQNEAQ (reference sequence). The CDR3 covers 11 residues. The CDR3 protein is CASDWHNEQFF.

The gene calls are TRBV29-1 and TRBJ2-7; the TCRdb D gene call, TRBD1, has no DNA to confirm it. This CDR3 has 13 amino acids. Per germline, CDR1 SQVTM and CDR2 ANQGSEA. The CDR3 loop is CSAVLQGVYEQYF.

The V gene is TRBV10-3, the J gene TRBJ1-2; the D gene TCRdb calls, TRBD1, cannot be checked with no DNA. This CDR3 has 12 residues. Per the germline V gene, CDR1 is ENHRY and CDR2 is SYGVKD. This CDR3 is CALFFQGNGYTF.

This chain connects TRBV5-1 to TRBJ1-1. Germline-derived CDR1 and CDR2 are SGHRS and YFSETQ. The CDR3 consists of 17 residues. CDR3 residues: CASRATAGGGSNTEAFF.

The CDR3 reads CSVDAGAGNIQYF. The rearrangement joins TRBV29-1 to TRBJ2-4; TCRdb picks TRBD1, but there is no DNA to check that call. Germline V CDR1 and CDR2: SQVTM, ANQGSEA. The CDR3 is 13 amino acids.

The chain couples TRBV30 to TRBJ1-1. The CDR3 loop spans 13 amino acids. The germline V gene encodes CDR1 GTSNPN and CDR2 SVGIG (reference sequence). This CDR3 reads CAWSVVENTEAFF.

V is TRBV6-6 and J is TRBJ2-5; with no DNA, the TCRdb D assignment of TRBD1 cannot be verified. There are 15 residues in the CDR3. Germline CDR1 and CDR2: MNHNY and SVGAGI (reference sequence). CDR3 in amino acids: CASSYLGTYQETQYF.

This chain links TRBV28 with TRBJ1-3; TCRdb gives TRBD1 as the D gene, but with no DNA this cannot be confirmed. The CDR3 runs to 16 residues. The germline gives CDR1 MDHEN, CDR2 SYDVKM. CDR3 region: CASTGTFRETGNTIYF.